This T cell receptor (beta chain) was identified during a study of OX40 agonist ivuxolimab in advanced cancers. General study points: With doses of 0.1 to 3.0 mg/kg, CD4+ and CD8+ blood T cells had undergone clonal expansion by week 6.

The germline gives CDR1 SGHRS, CDR2 YFSETQ. The CDR3 consists of 14 residues. The V segment lost 0 bases and the J segment 8 bases; nucleotides outside the gene matches: 7. The count of this clone is one. The antigen is undetermined. Assay used: immunoSEQ multiplex PCR; TCRdb lists only in-frame clones, some missing. This table holds more than 30,000 clones, over 85% found once. The rearrangement links TRBV5-1 to TRBJ1-2, with 7 nucleotides matching TRBD1. Specimen: CD4+ or CD8+ T cells sorted from blood, collected in a trial of the OX40 agonist ivuxolimab. The TCR comes from an adult with an advanced solid tumor such as melanoma, head and neck, liver or kidney cancer. The CDR3 bases are TGCGCCAGCAGCTTGGCAGTCGACAGGGTCGGCTACACCTTC. Residues: CASSLAVDRVGYTF.